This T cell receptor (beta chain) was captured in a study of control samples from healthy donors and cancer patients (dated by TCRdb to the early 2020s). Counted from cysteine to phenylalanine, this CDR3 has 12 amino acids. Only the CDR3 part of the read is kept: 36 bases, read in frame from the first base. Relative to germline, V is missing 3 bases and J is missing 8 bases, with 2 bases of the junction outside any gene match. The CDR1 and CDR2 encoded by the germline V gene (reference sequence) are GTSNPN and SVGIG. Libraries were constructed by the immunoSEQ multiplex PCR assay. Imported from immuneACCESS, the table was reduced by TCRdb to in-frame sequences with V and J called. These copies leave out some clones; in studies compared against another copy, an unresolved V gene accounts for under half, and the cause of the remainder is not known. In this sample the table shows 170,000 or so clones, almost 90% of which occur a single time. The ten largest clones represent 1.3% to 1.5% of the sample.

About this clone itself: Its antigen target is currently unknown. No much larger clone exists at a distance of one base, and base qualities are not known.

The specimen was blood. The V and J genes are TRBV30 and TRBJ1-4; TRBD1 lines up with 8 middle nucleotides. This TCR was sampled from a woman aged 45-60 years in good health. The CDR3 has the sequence CAWRQGEEKLFF. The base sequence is TGTGCCTGGAGACAGGGGGAGGAAAAACTGTTTTTT.